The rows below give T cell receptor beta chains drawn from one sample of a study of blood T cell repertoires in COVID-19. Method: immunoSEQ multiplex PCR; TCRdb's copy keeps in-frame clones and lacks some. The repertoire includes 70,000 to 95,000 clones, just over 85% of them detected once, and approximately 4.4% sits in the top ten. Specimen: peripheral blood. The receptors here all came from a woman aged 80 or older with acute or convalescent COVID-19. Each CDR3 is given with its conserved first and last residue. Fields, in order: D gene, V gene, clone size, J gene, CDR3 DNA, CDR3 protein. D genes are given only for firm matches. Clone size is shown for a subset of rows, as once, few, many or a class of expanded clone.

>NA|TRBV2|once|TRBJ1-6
TGTGCCAGCAGGAGCGGGGGAAATTCACCCCTCCACTTT
CASRSGGNSPLHF
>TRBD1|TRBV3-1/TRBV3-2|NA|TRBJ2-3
TGTGCCAGCAGCCAAGATGACAGGGGGGGCGGCACAGATACGCAGTATTTT
CASSQDDRGGGTDTQYF
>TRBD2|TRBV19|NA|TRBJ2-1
TGTGCCAGTAGCTATAGGGACTACTACAATGAGCAGTTCTTC
CASSYRDYYNEQFF
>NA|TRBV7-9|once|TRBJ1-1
TGTGCCAGCAGCCATTTGGGGGGCACTGAAGCTTTCTTT
CASSHLGGTEAFF
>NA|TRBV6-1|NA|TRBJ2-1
TGTGCCAGCAGTGATGGGGTAGGACTACCCTACAATGAGCAGTTCTTC
CASSDGVGLPYNEQFF
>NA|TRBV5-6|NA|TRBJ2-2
TGTGCCAGCAGCTTAATTCGACTATCGGGCCGGGAGCTGTTTTTT
CASSLIRLSGRELFF
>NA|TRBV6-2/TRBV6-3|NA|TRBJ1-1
TGTGCCAGCAGTTACCGGGATTATTACACTGAAGCTTTCTTT
CASSYRDYYTEAFF
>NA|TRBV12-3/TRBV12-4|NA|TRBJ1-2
TGTGCCAGCAGTCCTACCCCAGGGGCTGGCTACACCTTC
CASSPTPGAGYTF
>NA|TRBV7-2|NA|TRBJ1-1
TGTGCCAGCAGCTTAGGCGGGTGGACTGAAGCTTTCTTT
CASSLGGWTEAFF
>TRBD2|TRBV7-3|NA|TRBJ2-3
TGTGCCAGCAGCTCCGGACTAGCGGGAGGGATAGATACGCAGTATTTT
CASSSGLAGGIDTQYF
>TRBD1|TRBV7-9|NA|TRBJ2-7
TGTGCCAGCAGCTTACTAGGGACAGCCCCAAGCTCCTACGAGCAGTACTTC
CASSLLGTAPSSYEQYF
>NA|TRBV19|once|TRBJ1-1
TGTGCCAGTAGTCTAACAGTTGGCACTGAAGCTTTCTTT
CASSLTVGTEAFF
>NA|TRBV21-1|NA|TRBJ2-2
TGTGCCAGCAGCAGAAGGGACAGTTGGCAGGGCGGGGAGCTGTTTTTT
CASSRRDSWQGGELFF
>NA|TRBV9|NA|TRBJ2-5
TGTGCCAGCAGCCCAAGTAGGGGAGAGACCCAGTACTTC
CASSPSRGETQYF
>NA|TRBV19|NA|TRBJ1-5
TGTGCCAGTAGCCCGAGGGTCTGGGGGGATCAGCCCCAGCATTTT
CASSPRVWGDQPQHF
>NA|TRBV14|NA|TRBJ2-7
TGTGCCAGCAGCCAAGAACAGGGCCGGTACGAGCAGTACTTC
CASSQEQGRYEQYF
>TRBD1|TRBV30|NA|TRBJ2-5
TGTGCCTGGGGACAGGATGAGACCCAGTACTTC
CAWGQDETQYF
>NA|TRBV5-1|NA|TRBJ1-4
TGCGCCAGCAGCTCACAGGGTACTAATGAAAAACTGTTTTTT
CASSSQGTNEKLFF
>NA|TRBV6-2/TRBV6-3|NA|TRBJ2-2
TGTGCCAGCAGTTACCCGCGCGCGACGAACACCGGGGAGCTGTTTTTT
CASSYPRATNTGELFF
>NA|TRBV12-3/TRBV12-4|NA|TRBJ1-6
TGTGCCAGCAATTTTGGGCTTGATTCACCCCTCCACTTT
CASNFGLDSPLHF